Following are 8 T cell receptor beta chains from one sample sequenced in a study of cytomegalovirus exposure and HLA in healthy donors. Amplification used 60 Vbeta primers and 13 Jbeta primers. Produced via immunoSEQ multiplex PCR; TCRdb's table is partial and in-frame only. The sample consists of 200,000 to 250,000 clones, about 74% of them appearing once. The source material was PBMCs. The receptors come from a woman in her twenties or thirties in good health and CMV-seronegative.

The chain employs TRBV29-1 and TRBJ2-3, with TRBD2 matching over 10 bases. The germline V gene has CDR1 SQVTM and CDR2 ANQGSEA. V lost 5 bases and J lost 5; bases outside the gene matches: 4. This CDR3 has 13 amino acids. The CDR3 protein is CSVLAGGQDTQYF. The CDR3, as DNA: TGCAGCGTTTTAGCGGGAGGTCAAGATACGCAGTATTTT.

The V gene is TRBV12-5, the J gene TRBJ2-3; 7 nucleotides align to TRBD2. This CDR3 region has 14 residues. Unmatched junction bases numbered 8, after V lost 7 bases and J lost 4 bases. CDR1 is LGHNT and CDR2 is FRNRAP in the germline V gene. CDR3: CASARGGSSDTQYF. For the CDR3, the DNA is TGTGCTAGTGCCCGCGGCGGGAGTTCAGATACGCAGTATTTT.

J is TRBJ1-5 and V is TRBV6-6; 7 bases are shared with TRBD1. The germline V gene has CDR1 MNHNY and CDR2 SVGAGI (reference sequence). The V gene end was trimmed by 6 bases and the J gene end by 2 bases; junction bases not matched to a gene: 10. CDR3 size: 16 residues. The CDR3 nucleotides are TGTGCCAGCAGACCCTTAACAGGGGCGGGCAATCAGCCCCAGCATTTT. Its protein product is CASRPLTGAGNQPQHF.

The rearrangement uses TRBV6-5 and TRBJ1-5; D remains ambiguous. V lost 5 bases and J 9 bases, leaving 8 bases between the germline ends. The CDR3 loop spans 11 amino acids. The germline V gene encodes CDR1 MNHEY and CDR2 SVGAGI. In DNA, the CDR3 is TGTGCCAGCAGTGAAGCGGGGCCCCAGCATTTT. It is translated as CASSEAGPQHF.

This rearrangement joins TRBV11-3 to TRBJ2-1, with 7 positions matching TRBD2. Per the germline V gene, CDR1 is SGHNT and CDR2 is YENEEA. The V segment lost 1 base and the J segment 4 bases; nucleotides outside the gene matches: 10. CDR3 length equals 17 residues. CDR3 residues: CASSLARVASGYNEQFF. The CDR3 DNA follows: TGTGCCAGCAGCTTAGCTAGGGTGGCTAGCGGTTACAATGAGCAGTTCTTC.

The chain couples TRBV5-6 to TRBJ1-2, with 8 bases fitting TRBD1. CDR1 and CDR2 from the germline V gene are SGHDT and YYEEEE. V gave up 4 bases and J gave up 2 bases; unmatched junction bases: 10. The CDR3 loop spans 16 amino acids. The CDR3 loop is CASSPGGRGPNYGYTF. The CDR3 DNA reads TGTGCCAGCAGCCCTGGCGGCAGGGGGCCCAACTATGGCTACACCTTC.

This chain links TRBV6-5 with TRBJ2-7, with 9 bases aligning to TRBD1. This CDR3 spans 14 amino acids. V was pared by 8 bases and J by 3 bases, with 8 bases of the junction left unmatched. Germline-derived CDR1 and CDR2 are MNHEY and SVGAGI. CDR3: CASVGTGQYYEQYF. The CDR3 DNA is TGTGCCAGCGTTGGGACAGGGCAATACTACGAGCAGTACTTC.

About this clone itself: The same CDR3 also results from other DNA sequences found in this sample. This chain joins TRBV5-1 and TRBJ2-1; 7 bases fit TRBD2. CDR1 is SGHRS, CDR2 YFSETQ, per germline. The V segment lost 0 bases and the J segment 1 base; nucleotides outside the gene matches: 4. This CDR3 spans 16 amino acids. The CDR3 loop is CASSLGLAVSYNEQFF. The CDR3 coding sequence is TGCGCCAGCAGCTTGGGTCTAGCGGTTTCCTACAATGAGCAGTTCTTC.